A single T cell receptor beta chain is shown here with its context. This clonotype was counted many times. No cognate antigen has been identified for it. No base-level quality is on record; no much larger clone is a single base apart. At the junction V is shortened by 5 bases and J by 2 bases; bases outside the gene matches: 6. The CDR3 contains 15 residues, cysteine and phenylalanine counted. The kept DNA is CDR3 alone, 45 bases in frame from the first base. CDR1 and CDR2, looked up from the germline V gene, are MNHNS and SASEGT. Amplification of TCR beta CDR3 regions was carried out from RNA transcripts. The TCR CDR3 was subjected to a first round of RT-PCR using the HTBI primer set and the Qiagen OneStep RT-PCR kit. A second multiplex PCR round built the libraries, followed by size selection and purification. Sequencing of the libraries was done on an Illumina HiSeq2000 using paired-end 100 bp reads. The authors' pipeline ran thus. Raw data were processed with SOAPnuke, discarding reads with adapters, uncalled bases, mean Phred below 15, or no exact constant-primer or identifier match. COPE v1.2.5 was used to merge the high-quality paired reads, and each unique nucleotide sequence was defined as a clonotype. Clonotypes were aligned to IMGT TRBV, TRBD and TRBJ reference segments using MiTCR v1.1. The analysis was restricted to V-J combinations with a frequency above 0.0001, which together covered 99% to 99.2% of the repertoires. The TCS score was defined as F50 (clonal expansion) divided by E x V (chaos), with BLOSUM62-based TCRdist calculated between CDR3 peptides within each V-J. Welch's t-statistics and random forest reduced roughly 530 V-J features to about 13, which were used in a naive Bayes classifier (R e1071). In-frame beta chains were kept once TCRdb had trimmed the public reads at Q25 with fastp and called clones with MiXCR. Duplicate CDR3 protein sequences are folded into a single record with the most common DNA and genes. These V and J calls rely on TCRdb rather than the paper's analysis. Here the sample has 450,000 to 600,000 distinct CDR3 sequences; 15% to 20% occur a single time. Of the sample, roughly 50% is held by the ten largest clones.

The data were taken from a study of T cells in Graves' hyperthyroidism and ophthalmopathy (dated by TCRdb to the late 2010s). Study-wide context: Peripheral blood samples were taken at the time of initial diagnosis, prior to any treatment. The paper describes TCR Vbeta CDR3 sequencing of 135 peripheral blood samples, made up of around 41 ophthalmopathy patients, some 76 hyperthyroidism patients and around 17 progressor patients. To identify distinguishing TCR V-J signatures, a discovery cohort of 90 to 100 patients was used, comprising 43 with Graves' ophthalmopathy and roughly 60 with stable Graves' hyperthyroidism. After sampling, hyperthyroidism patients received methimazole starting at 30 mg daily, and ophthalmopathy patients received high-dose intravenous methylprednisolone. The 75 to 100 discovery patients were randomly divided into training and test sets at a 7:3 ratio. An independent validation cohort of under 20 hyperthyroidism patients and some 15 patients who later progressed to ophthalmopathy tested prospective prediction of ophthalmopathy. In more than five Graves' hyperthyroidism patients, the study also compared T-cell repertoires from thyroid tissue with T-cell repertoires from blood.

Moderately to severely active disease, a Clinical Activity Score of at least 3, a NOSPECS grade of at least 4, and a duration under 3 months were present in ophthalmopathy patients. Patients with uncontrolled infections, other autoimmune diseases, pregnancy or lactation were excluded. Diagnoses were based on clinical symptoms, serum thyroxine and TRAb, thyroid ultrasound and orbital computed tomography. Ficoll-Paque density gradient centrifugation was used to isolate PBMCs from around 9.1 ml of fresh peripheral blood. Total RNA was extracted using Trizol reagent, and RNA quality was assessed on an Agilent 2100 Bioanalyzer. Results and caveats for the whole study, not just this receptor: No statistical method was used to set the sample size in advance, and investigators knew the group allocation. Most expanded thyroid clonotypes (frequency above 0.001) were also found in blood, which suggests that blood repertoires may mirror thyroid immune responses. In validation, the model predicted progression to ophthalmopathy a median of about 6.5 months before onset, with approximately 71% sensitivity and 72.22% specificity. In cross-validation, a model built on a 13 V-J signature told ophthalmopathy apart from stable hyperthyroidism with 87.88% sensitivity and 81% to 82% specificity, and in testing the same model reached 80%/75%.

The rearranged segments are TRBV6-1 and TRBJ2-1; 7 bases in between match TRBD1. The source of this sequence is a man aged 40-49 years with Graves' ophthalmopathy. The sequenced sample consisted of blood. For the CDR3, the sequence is CASSTDRVAYNEQFF. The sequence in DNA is TGTGCCAGCAGTACTGACAGGGTGGCCTACAATGAGCAGTTCTTC.